The present T cell receptor beta chain was sequenced within a study of T and B cells in COVID-19 patients. TRB rearrangements were amplified by multiplex PCR with BIOMED2 TRB-A/B primers. From the multiplex PCR reads, TCRdb called clonotypes with MiXCR, one entry per CDR3 protein. The sample has about 15,000 distinct CDR3 sequences, 25% to 35% seen once. Blood genomic DNA input for TRB amplification was about 240-550 ng. This CDR3 has 16 residues. V shed 0 bases and J 4 bases; nucleotides not matched to a gene: 9. The germline V gene has CDR1 MNHEY and CDR2 SMNVEV (reference sequence). In its sample, this clonotype ranks as medium-sized.

J is TRBJ2-7 and V is TRBV27, with 7 bases fitting TRBD2. Specimen: blood. This TCR derives from a human donor who had recovered from COVID-19. CDR3 residues: CASSLSRASGVYEQYF. In DNA, the CDR3 is TGTGCCAGCAGTTTATCGAGGGCTAGCGGAGTTTACGAGCAGTACTTC.